This T cell receptor beta chain was captured in a study of CD8 T cells in ankylosing spondylitis. The authors made TCR beta libraries by quantitative 5'-RACE with molecular barcodes. TCRdb reprocessed the 5' RACE reads via MiXCR and lists one record per CDR3 protein. The top ten hold under 45% of the sample, which has 220,000 or so distinct CDR3 sequences, approximately 20% seen once. For this clonotype: Its antigen remains unknown.

V was pared by 6 bases and J by 4 bases, with 22 bases between. The CDR3 spans 16 residues. CDR1 is MNHEY and CDR2 is SMNVEV in the germline V gene (reference sequence). Points from the study as a whole: For ankylosing spondylitis blood, a TCR beta motif of several highly homologous variants appeared characteristic. Some motif variants were previously reported in reactive arthritis synovial fluid and blood. Clones that were linked to disease were CD8+ and were relatively rare in peripheral blood. Disease-associated clones were reportedly significantly overrepresented in matched ankylosing spondylitis synovial fluid.

The receptor's source is a male donor with ankylosing spondylitis. The V call is TRBV27, the J call TRBJ2-7; TRBD1 is a possible D gene (6 bases). Input material: blood, either unsorted or a sorted T cell fraction (not recorded which). The DNA for the CDR3 is TGTGCCAGCAGCCCCTTACTCAGTCAGGGGTTATACGAGCAGTACTTC. This encodes CASSPLLSQGLYEQYF.